The clone carrying this T cell receptor (beta chain) came up many times. Its antigen is undetermined. The V end was cut by 6 bases, the J end by 8 bases, with 13 bases between. The germline V gene encodes CDR1 MNHEY and CDR2 SVGEGT. The CDR3 sequence is 12 residues long. Study-wide results and limits: The TCR gene usage of tumor memory CD4+ T cells clustered together with blood and lymph node memory CD4+ cells and with lymph node naive CD4+ cells. Greatest tumor Treg TCR overlap was with tumor naive CD4+ cells.

After constant-region reverse-primer amplification, full-length variable regions underwent semi-nested PCR with Nested Universal Primer A. TCRdb redid the calling of the 5' RACE reads with MiXCR, one entry per CDR3 protein. There are over 55,000 distinct CDR3 sequences in the sample; 28% occur only once, and around 3.1% lies in the top ten. Specimen: tumor-infiltrating memory CD4+ T cells sorted from the breast tumor. The sample's subset: memory CD4+ T cells, CD4+CD45RO+CD25-. This clonotype originated in a female donor with breast cancer. The rearrangement links TRBV6-2 or TRBV6-3 to TRBJ1-1; D possibly corresponds to TRBD1 (5 bases). Written as DNA, the CDR3 is TGTGCCAGCAGCCCGACAGTGTACGAAGCTTTCTTT. Encoded protein: CASSPTVYEAFF.